The source of this T cell receptor beta chain is a study of identical twins. Overall study findings and caveats: Those out-of-frame alpha sequences shared by twins showed an excess of low generation probability.

This clonotype came up a few times. Antigen unknown. Via MiXCR, TCRdb re-called the 5' RACE reads, giving one row per CDR3 protein. The table records a few hundred thousand distinct CDR3 sequences, approximately 8.3% of them present only once. The CDR3 spans 16 residues. CDR1 and CDR2 from the germline V gene are MNHEY and SMNVEV (reference sequence). Germline trimming cut 3 bases from V and 2 bases from J; bases unmatched to any gene: 8. This sample also appeared in a second study, on yellow fever vaccine responses in identical twins. From that paper: It has been reported that, in twins, the vaccine T cell response seemed partly convergent and partly personalized.

The source is a woman between 18 and 29 years old in good health. V is TRBV27 and J is TRBJ2-7, with 9 bases fitting TRBD2. The sequenced material came from CD8+ T cells sorted from blood. Written as DNA, the CDR3 is TGTGCCAGCAGTTTTAATTGGGCGGGAGGGCCCTACGAGCAGTACTTC. It specifies CASSFNWAGGPYEQYF.